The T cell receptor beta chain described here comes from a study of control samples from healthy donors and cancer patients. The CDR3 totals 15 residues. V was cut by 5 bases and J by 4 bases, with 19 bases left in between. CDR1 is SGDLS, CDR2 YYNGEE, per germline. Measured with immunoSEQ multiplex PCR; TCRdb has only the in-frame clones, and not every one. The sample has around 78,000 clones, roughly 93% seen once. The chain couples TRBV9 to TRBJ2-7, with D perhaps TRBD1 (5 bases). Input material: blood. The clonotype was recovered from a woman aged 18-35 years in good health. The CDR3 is CASSLGRGTGYEQYF. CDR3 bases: TGTGCCAGCAGTCTCGGTAGGGGAACTGGGTACGAGCAGTACTTC.